One and the same sample provided the 3 T cell receptor beta chains below, sequenced in a study of T cells in Graves' hyperthyroidism and ophthalmopathy. RNA transcripts served as the template for amplifying TCR beta CDR3 regions. HTBI primers were the set used in a first-round RT-PCR of the TCR CDR3. TCRdb fed the multiplex PCR reads into MiXCR, producing one record per CDR3 protein. The data contain 350,000 to 400,000 distinct CDR3 sequences, 19% of them singletons. Input material: blood. These receptors originate from a woman aged 18-29 years with Graves' hyperthyroidism.

Ten or more counts support this clonotype. This chain uses TRBV11-1 with TRBJ1-1; unclear D gene. This CDR3 is 13 amino acids long. The germline gives CDR1 SGHAT, CDR2 FQDESV (reference sequence). V was trimmed by 4 bases and J by 2 bases, leaving 8 bases between them. The CDR3 region is CASSSGINTEAFF. In nucleotides, the CDR3 is TGTGCCAGCAGCTCCGGGATTAACACTGAAGCTTTCTTT.

The CDR3 DNA sequence: TGTGCCAGCAGCTTCGGACCCCTTGGGGAGCTGTTTTTT. Translating it yields CASSFGPLGELFF. The chain links TRBV9 to TRBJ2-2; D remains ambiguous. Germline values: CDR1 SGDLS, CDR2 YYNGEE. Trimming shortened V by 4 bases and J by 8 bases, and 12 bases separated the two germline ends. The CDR3 runs 13 residues. Combining the CDR3 with reference TRBV9 and TRBJ2-2 gives the whole variable domain DSGVTQTPKHLITATGQRVTLRCSPRSGDLSVYWYQQSLDQGLQFLIQYYNGEERAKGNILERFSAQQFPDLHSELNLSSLELGDSALYFCASSFGPLGELFFGEGSRLTVL.

The sample holds many counts of this clonotype. This rearrangement joins TRBV5-1 to TRBJ2-7; D is perhaps TRBD2 (6 bases). With 0 bases removed from V and 1 base from J, the gap between germline ends came to 14 bases. From germline, CDR1 is SGHRS and CDR2 YFSETQ. The CDR3 spans 16 residues. The CDR3: CASSLDQRVDSYEQYF. The CDR3 nucleotides are TGCGCCAGCAGCTTGGACCAGCGGGTGGATTCCTACGAGCAGTACTTC.